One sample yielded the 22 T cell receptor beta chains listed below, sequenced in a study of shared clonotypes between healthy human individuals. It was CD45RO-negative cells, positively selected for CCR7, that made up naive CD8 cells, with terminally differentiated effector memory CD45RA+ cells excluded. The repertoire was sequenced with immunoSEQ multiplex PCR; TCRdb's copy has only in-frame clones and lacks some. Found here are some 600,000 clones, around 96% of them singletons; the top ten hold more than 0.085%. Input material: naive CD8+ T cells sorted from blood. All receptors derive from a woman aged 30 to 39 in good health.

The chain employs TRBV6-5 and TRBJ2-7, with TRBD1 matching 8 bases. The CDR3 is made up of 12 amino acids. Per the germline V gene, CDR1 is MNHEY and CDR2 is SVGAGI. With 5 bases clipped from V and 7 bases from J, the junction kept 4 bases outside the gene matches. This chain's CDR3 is CASSQGAGEQYF. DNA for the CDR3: TGTGCCAGCAGTCAGGGGGCGGGTGAGCAGTACTTC.

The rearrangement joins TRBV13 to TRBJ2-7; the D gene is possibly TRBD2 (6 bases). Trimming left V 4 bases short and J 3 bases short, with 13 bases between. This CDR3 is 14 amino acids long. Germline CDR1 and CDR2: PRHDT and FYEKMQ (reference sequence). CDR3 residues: CASSSGLGGYEQYF. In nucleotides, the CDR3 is TGTGCCAGCAGCTCGGGACTGGGTGGCTACGAGCAGTACTTC.

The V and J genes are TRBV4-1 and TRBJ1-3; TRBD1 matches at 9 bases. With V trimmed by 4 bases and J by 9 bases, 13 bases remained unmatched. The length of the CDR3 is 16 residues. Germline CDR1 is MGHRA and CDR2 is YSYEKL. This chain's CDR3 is CASSPTGQGFLGTIYF. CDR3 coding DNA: TGCGCCAGCAGCCCCACGGGACAGGGATTTCTCGGCACCATATATTTT.

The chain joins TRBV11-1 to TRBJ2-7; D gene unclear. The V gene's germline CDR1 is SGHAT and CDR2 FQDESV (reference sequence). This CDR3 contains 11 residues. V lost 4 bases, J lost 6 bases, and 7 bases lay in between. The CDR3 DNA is TGTGCCAGCAGCTCCGGTGCCGAGCAGTACTTC. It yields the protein CASSSGAEQYF.

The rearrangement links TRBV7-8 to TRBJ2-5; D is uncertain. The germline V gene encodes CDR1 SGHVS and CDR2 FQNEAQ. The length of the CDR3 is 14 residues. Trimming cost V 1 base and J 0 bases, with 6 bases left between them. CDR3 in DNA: TGTGCCAGCAGCTTAGTACCGTACCAAGAGACCCAGTACTTC. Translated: CASSLVPYQETQYF.

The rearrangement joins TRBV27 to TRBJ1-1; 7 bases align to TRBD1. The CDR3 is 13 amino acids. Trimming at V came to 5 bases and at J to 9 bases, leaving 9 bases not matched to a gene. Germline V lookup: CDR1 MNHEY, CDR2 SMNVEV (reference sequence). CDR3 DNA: TGTGCCAGCAGTCCCCGACAGGGCCCTCAAGCTTTCTTT. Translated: CASSPRQGPQAFF.

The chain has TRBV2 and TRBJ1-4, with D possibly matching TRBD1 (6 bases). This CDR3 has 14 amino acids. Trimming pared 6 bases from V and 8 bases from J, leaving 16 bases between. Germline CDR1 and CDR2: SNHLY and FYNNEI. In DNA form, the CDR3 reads TGTGCCAGCAGCTCCGGGACATCCACAGAAAAACTGTTTTTT. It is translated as CASSSGTSTEKLFF.

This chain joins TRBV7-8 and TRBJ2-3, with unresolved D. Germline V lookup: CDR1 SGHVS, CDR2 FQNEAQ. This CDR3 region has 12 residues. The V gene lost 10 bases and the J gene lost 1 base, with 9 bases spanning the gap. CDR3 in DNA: TGTGCCACCAGTTCCCGCACAGATACGCAGTATTTT. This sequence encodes CATSSRTDTQYF. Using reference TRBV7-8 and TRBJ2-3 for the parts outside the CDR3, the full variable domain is GAGVSQSPRYKVAKRGQDVALRCDPISGHVSLFWYQQALGQGPEFLTYFQNEAQLDKSGLPSDRFFAERPEGSVSTLKIQRTQQEDSAVYLCATSSRTDTQYFGPGTRLTVL.

The CDR3 DNA follows: TGTGCCAGTAGCCCAGGGGTGAGAACTGTCACCTACGAGCAGTACTTC. Its translation: CASSPGVRTVTYEQYF. The chain employs TRBV19 and TRBJ2-7; tentatively, D is TRBD1 (6 bases). The CDR3 covers 16 residues. V was cut by 6 bases and J by 2 bases, with 20 bases left in between. CDR1 LNHDA and CDR2 SQIVND come from the germline V gene (reference sequence).

CDR3: CASSQDPLLGVSYNEQFF. In DNA form, the CDR3 reads TGCGCCAGCAGCCAAGATCCCCTACTTGGGGTCTCCTACAATGAGCAGTTCTTC. This chain uses TRBV4-1 with TRBJ2-1; D remains unclear. Germline values: CDR1 MGHRA, CDR2 YSYEKL. Trimming removed 0 bases at V and 0 bases at J, with 15 bases between. This CDR3 has 18 residues.

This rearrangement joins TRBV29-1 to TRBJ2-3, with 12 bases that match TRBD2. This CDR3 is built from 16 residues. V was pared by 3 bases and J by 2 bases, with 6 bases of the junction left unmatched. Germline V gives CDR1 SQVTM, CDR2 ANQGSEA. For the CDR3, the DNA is TGCAGCGTTGAGCCCCGACTAGCGGGAGACACAGATACGCAGTATTTT. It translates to CSVEPRLAGDTDTQYF.

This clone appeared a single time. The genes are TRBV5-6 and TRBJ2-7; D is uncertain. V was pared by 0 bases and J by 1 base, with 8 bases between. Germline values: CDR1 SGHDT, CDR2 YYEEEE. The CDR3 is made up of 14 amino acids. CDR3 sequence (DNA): TGTGCCAGCAGCTTGGGGTGGGGATCCTACGAGCAGTACTTC. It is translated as CASSLGWGSYEQYF.

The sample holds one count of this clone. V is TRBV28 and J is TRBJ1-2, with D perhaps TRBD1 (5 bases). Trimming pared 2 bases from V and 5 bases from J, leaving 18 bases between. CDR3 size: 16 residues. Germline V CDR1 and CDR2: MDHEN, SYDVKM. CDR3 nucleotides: TGTGCCAGCAGTTTAGGGGCAGGGAGTTTAGAGTATGGCTACACCTTC. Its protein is CASSLGAGSLEYGYTF.

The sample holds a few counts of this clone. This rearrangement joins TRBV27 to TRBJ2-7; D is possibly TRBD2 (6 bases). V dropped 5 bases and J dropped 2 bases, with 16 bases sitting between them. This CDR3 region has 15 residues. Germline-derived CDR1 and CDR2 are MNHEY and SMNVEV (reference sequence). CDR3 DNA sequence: TGTGCCAGCAGTCCAACGGACTACTCTCCCTACGAGCAGTACTTC. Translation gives CASSPTDYSPYEQYF.

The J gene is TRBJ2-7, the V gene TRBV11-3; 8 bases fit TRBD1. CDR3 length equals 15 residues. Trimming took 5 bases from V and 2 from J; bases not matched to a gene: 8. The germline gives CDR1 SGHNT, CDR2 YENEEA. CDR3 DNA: TGTGCCAGCAGCCAACCGAACAGGGGGGCCTACGAGCAGTACTTC. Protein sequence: CASSQPNRGAYEQYF.

Here the CDR3 reads CASSHRAGGTYEQYF. The CDR3 bases are TGCGCCAGCAGCCACAGAGCGGGAGGCACCTACGAGCAGTACTTC. The V gene is TRBV4-1, the J gene TRBJ2-7, with 9 bases matching TRBD2. The CDR3 is 15 residues long. Trimming removed 3 bases from V and 2 bases from J; junction bases left unmatched: 5. Germline lookup yields CDR1 MGHRA and CDR2 YSYEKL.

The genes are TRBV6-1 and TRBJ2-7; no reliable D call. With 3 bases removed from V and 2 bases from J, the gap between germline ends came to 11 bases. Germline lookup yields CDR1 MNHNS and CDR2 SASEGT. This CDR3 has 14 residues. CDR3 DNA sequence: TGTGCCAGCAGTGATTTCTGGGTCACCTACGAGCAGTACTTC. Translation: CASSDFWVTYEQYF.

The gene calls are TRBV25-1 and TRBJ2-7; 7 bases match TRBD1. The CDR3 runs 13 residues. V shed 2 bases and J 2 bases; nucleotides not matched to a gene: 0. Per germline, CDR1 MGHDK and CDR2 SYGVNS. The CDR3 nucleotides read TGTGCCAGCAGTGAAGGGACAGCCTACGAGCAGTACTTC. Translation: CASSEGTAYEQYF.

The CDR3 protein is CANRGQGTDTQYF. Written as DNA, the CDR3 is TGTGCAAACAGGGGACAGGGGACAGATACGCAGTATTTT. V is TRBV2 and J is TRBJ2-3; 10 nucleotides agree with TRBD1. CDR1 and CDR2 (germline): SNHLY, FYNNEI. The CDR3 covers 13 residues.

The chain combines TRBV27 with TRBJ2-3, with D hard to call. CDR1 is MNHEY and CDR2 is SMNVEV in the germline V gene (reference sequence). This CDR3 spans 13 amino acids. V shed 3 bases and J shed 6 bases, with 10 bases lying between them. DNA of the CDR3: TGTGCCAGCAGTTTTGTCGCATCGGATACGCAGTATTTT. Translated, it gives CASSFVASDTQYF.

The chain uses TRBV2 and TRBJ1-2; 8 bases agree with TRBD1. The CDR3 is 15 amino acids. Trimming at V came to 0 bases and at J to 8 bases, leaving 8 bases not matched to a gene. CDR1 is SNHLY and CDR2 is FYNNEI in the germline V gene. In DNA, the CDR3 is TGTGCCAGCAGTGAAGCGCGAACAGGGGGTCCCGGCTACACCTTC. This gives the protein CASSEARTGGPGYTF.

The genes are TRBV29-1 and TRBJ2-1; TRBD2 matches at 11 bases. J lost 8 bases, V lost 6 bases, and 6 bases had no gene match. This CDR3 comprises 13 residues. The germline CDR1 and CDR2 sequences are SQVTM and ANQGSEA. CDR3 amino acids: CSVATSGSDEQFF. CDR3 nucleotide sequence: TGCAGCGTGGCCACTAGCGGGAGTGATGAGCAGTTCTTC.